The 24 T cell receptor beta chains listed next were all sequenced from one sample in a study of CXCR3-negative and CXCR3-positive naive CD8 T cells. Findings and limits, study-wide: The study found more hydrophobic TRB CDR3s in CXCR3-positive naive cells than in CXCR3-negative naive cells.

These TCRs are of unknown antigen specificity. Through 5' RACE with UMI labels, the TRB cDNA libraries were prepared. TCRdb reprocessed the 5' RACE reads and keeps a single row for each CDR3 protein, giving no DNA. This sample's table has approximately 59,000 distinct CDR3 sequences. Specimen: naive CXCR3+ CD8+ T cells from blood. Subset specified: CD45RO-CCR7+CD27+CD95- naive CD8+ T cells expressing CXCR3 (TNR3+). These receptors all stem from a human donor in good health. Some clones in this sample may be carry-over from other donors' samples.

This chain links TRBV28 with TRBJ1-2; TCRdb returns TRBD1, unconfirmable since there is no DNA. CDR3 length equals 15 residues. Germline CDR1 reads MDHEN; CDR2 reads SYDVKM. Here the CDR3 reads CASSLLQGAVEGYTF.

The chain employs TRBV6-6 and TRBJ2-3; lacking DNA, the TRBD1 call made by TCRdb goes unchecked. In germline, CDR1 is MNHNY, CDR2 SVGAGI (reference sequence). This CDR3 is 14 amino acids long. CDR3 region: CASSSSRPLDTQYF.

This chain links TRBV6-2 or TRBV6-3 with TRBJ2-5; as DNA is missing, the TRBD1 call by TCRdb cannot be tested. The CDR3 is 14 amino acids. Germline loops: CDR1 MNHEY, CDR2 SVGEGT. The CDR3 loop is CASRLVTDYETQYF.

V is TRBV12-5 and J is TRBJ2-5; there is no DNA to check the TCRdb D call of TRBD2. The germline V gene has CDR1 LGHNT and CDR2 FRNRAP. CDR3 length equals 19 residues. The CDR3 spells CASGSLTPLAGGLGETQYF.

The chain is built from TRBV7-3 and TRBJ1-1; TCRdb picks TRBD1, but there is no DNA to check that call. The V gene's germline CDR1 is SGHTA and CDR2 FQGTGA. The CDR3 has 17 residues. CDR3 in amino acids: CASSEQGLSYPSAEAFF.

The chain uses TRBV4-1 and TRBJ2-1. The CDR3 covers 12 residues. The germline V gene has CDR1 MGHRA and CDR2 YSYEKL. CDR3: CASSHPSNEQFF.

J is TRBJ2-7 and V is TRBV5-1. CDR3 length equals 14 residues. Germline loops: CDR1 SGHRS, CDR2 YFSETQ. The CDR3 spells CASSLGQNSYEQYF.

V and J are TRBV6-5 and TRBJ1-2; TCRdb's D call of TRBD1 is untestable without DNA. Germline values: CDR1 MNHEY, CDR2 SVGAGI. The CDR3 is 15 residues long. The CDR3 protein is CASSYGGQTNYGYTF.

The chain is built from TRBV29-1 and TRBJ1-1. The CDR3 consists of 11 residues. Germline V gene data show CDR1 as SQVTM and CDR2 as ANQGSEA. The CDR3 protein is CSVVANTEAFF.

This chain links TRBV7-2 with TRBJ2-2; lacking DNA, the TRBD1 call made by TCRdb goes unchecked. This CDR3 comprises 13 residues. Germline-derived CDR1 and CDR2 are SGHTA and FQGNSA. CDR3 loop: CASSFTGTGELFF.

The chain employs TRBV28 and TRBJ2-7; TCRdb lists TRBD1, though no DNA is available to test this call. The germline V gene encodes CDR1 MDHEN and CDR2 SYDVKM. The CDR3 spans 12 residues. The CDR3 is CASTPNIYEQYF.

The J gene is TRBJ2-1, the V gene TRBV9; TCRdb's D call of TRBD2 is untestable without DNA. Germline CDR1 reads SGDLS; CDR2 reads YYNGEE. The CDR3 length is 15 residues. The CDR3 here is CASSVGLADYNEQFF.

The V gene is TRBV20-1, the J gene TRBJ2-3; TCRdb proposes TRBD1, but this gene call is untestable without DNA. CDR1 and CDR2 from the germline V gene are DFQATT and SNEGSKA (reference sequence). The CDR3 covers 14 residues. CDR3: CSAFRDSLTDTQYF.

The J gene is TRBJ1-5, the V gene TRBV20-1; the TCRdb D gene call, TRBD1, has no DNA to confirm it. This CDR3 has 13 residues. Germline CDR1 is DFQATT and CDR2 is SNEGSKA (reference sequence). The CDR3 sequence: CIDQQTDNQPQHF.

The CDR3 protein is CASSLGGGRIGELFF. The chain joins TRBV7-3 to TRBJ2-2; TCRdb proposes TRBD1, but this gene call is untestable without DNA. Germline lookup yields CDR1 SGHTA and CDR2 FQGTGA. The CDR3 is 15 residues long.

This chain joins TRBV15 and TRBJ2-7; absent DNA, TCRdb's TRBD1 call cannot be checked. The CDR3 covers 15 residues. Germline V CDR1 and CDR2: LNHNV, YYDKDF (reference sequence). CDR3 loop: CATSREGGAFYEQYF. The complete variable domain, with remaining parts taken from reference TRBV15 and TRBJ2-7, reads DAMVIQNPRYQVTQFGKPVTLSCSQTLNHNVMYWYQQKSSQAPKLLFHYYDKDFNNEADTPDNFQSRRPNTSFCFLDIRSPGLGDTAMYLCATSREGGAFYEQYFGPGTRLTVT.

The V call is TRBV6-5, the J call TRBJ2-7; TCRdb names TRBD2, which stays unverified in the absence of DNA. From germline, CDR1 is MNHEY and CDR2 SVGAGI. The length of the CDR3 is 15 residues. CDR3 region: CASGPRTGFWVEQYF.

V is TRBV6-4 and J is TRBJ2-7; the D call of TRBD1 rests on TCRdb alone, since no DNA is present to check it. CDR1 and CDR2 (germline): MRHNA, SNTAGT. The CDR3 runs 15 residues. The CDR3 sequence is CASSHPTGRSYEQYF.

The CDR3 is CAGDRASYEQYF. The chain has TRBV10-3 and TRBJ2-7; TCRdb returns TRBD1, unconfirmable since there is no DNA. CDR1 ENHRY and CDR2 SYGVKD come from the germline V gene. The CDR3 totals 12 residues.

The V gene is TRBV28, the J gene TRBJ2-1; TCRdb gives TRBD2 as the D gene, but with no DNA this cannot be confirmed. Germline V gene lookup returns CDR1 MDHEN and CDR2 SYDVKM. CDR3 length: 15 amino acids. CDR3: CASSLEAFSYNEQFF.

V usage is TRBV5-1 and J usage is TRBJ1-2; TCRdb selects TRBD1, and the lack of DNA leaves this call unchecked. This CDR3 has 14 amino acids. Germline loops: CDR1 SGHRS, CDR2 YFSETQ. The CDR3 loop is CASSLGTGDYGYTF.

The chain employs TRBV12-3 or TRBV12-4 and TRBJ1-6. The CDR3 has 14 amino acids. This chain's CDR3 is CASNPSGFNSPLHF.

The chain has TRBV12-3 or TRBV12-4 and TRBJ2-7. The CDR3 spans 12 residues. Here the CDR3 reads CASSLTAYEQYF.

This CDR3 reads CASSSHLGTDTQYF. The chain uses TRBV27 and TRBJ2-3. The CDR3 is 14 residues long. Germline loops: CDR1 MNHEY, CDR2 SMNVEV (reference sequence).